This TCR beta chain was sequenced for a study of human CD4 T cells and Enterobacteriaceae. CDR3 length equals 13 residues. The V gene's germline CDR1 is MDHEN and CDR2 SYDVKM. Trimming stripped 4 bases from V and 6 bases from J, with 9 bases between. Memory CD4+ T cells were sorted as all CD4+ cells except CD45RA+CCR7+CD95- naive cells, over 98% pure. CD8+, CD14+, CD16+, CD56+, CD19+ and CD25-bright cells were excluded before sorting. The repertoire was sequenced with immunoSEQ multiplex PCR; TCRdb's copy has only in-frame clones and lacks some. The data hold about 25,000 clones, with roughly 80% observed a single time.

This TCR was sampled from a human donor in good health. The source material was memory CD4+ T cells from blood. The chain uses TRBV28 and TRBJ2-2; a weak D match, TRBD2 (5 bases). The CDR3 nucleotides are TGTGCCAGCAGTTCACTAGTACCCGGGGAGCTGTTTTTT. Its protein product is CASSSLVPGELFF.